Here is one T cell receptor (beta chain) with its context. CDR3 length: 15 residues. V shed 1 base and J 2 bases; nucleotides not matched to a gene: 3. Germline V gene sequence: CDR1 LNHNV, CDR2 YYDKDF (reference sequence). The record originates from a study of blood T cell repertoires in COVID-19. Study-level background: COVID-19 samples, acute and convalescent, were from the United States, Italy and Spain. PBMCs, B-cell-depleted T cells, or T cells provided the cDNA or gDNA that made up the material.

Original data processing: Quantification of nucleated cells was approximated via reference gene primer amplification. Clones were read by immunoSEQ multiplex PCR, and TCRdb kept only the in-frame ones, dropping some. From that table come the V and J calls and clone size; the DNA was used to work out D and trimming. The data contain about 260,000 clones, approximately 85% of them seen just once; the ten biggest clones take up about 14%. The sequenced sample consisted of peripheral blood. The rearrangement links TRBV15 to TRBJ1-2; 8 bases map to TRBD1. This receptor was identified in a human donor in a cohort sampled during active COVID-19. The CDR3 nucleotides read TGTGCCACCAGCAGAGGACAGGGGAGGAACTATGGCTACACCTTC. Its translation is CATSRGQGRNYGYTF.